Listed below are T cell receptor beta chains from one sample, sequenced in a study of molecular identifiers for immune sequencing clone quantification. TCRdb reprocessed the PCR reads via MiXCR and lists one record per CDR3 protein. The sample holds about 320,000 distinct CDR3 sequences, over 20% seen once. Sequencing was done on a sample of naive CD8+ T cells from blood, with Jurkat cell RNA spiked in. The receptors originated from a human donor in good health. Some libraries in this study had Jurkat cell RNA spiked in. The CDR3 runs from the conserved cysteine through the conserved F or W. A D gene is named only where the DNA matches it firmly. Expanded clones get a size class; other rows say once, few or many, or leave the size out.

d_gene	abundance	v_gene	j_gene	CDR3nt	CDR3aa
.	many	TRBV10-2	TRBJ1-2	TGCGCCAGCAGTGAAGGGCATGGCTACACCTTC	CASSEGHGYTF
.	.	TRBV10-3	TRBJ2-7	TGTACCATCAGTGAGTCGACAGGATATAATCGCGAGCAGTACTTC	CTISESTGYNREQYF
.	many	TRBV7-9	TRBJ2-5	TGTGCCAGCAGCTACGGGGGAGCCGAGACCCAGTACTTC	CASSYGGAETQYF
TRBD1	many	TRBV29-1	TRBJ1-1	TGCAGCGTCGTGGACAGGACCGAAAAGGGGACTGAAGCTTTCTTT	CSVVDRTEKGTEAFF
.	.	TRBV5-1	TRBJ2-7	TGCGCCCGCAGTACAGGATACGAGCAGTACTTC	CARSTGYEQYF
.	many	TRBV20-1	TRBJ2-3	TGCAGTGCTAGAGATTTGCGATTGACAGATACGCAGTATTTT	CSARDLRLTDTQYF
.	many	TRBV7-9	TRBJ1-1	TGTGCCAGCAGCTTATCACCAGGGGCTGGCACTGAAGCTTTCTTT	CASSLSPGAGTEAFF
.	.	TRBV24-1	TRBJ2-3	TGTGCCACCAGTGATTTCGCCAGCACAGATACGCAGTATTTT	CATSDFASTDTQYF
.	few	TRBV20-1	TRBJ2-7	TGCAGTGCTAGCTCGGTGGGGGTGTCCTACGAGCAGTACTTC	CSASSVGVSYEQYF
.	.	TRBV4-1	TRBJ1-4	TGCGCCAGCAGCCAAGGTACGGGGACTAATGAAAAACTGTTTTTT	CASSQGTGTNEKLFF
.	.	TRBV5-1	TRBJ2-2	TGCGCCAGCAGCTCAATGGACGGGAACACCGGGGAGCTGTTTTTT	CASSSMDGNTGELFF
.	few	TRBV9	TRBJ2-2	TGTGCCAGCAGCGCTGGGGGGACAGTCAACACCGGGGAGCTGTTTTTT	CASSAGGTVNTGELFF
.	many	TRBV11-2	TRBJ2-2	TGTGCCAGCAGCTTAGAGCCAGCCACCGGGGAGCTGTTTTTT	CASSLEPATGELFF
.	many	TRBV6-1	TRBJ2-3	TGTGCCAGCAGGGACCTACAGGACACAGATACGCAGTATTTT	CASRDLQDTDTQYF
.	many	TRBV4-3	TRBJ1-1	TGCGCCAGCAGCCAAGACTCAACAAATGAAGCTTTCTTT	CASSQDSTNEAFF
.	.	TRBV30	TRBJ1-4	TGTGCCTGGAGTGAAACGGGACCTGCTAATGAAAAACTGTTTTTT	CAWSETGPANEKLFF
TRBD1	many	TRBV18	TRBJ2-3	TGTGCCAGCTCCGAGACAGGGGCCCTCAGTACGCAGTATTTT	CASSETGALSTQYF
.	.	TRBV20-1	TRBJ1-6	TGCAGTGCTAGAGATTTTAGGACCGTGGATTCACCCCTCCACTTT	CSARDFRTVDSPLHF
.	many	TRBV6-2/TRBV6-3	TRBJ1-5	TGTGCCAGCAGTTCGCAAGGCAATCAGCCCCAGCATTTT	CASSSQGNQPQHF
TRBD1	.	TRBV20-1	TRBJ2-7	TGCAGTGCTAGGCGAGCCGGGACAGGGGACTACGAGCAGTACTTC	CSARRAGTGDYEQYF
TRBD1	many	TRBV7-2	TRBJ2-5	TGTGCCAGCAGCACCGGAATTTCAGGGGGAGAGACCCAGTACTTC	CASSTGISGGETQYF
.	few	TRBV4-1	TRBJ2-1	TGCGCCAGCAGCCAAGGTTGGGGAGGAGGCAATGAGCAGTTCTTC	CASSQGWGGGNEQFF
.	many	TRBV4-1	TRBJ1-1	TGCGCCAGCAGCCAACAAACTACAGATATGAACACTGAAGCTTTCTTT	CASSQQTTDMNTEAFF
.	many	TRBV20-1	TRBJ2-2	TGCAGTGCTAGAGACAGGATGAACACCGGGGAGCTGTTTTTT	CSARDRMNTGELFF